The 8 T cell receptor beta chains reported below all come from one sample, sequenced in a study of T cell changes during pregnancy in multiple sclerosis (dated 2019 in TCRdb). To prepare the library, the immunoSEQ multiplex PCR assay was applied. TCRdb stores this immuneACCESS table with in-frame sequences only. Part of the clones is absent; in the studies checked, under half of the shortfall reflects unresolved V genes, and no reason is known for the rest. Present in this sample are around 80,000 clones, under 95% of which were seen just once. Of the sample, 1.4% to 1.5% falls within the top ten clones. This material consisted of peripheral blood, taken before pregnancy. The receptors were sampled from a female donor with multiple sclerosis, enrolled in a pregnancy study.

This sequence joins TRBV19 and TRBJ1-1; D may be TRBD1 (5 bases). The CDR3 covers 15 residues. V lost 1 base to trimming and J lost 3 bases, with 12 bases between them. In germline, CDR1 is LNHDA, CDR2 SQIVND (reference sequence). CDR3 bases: TGTGCCAGTAGTATAGGGGGCGTCGAGTACACTGAAGCTTTCTTT. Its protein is CASSIGGVEYTEAFF. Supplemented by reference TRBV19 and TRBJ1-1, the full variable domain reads DGGITQSPKYLFRKEGQNVTLSCEQNLNHDAMYWYRQDPGQGLRLIYYSQIVNDFQKGDIAEGYSVSREKKESFPLTVTSAQKNPTAFYLCASSIGGVEYTEAFFGQGTRLTVV.

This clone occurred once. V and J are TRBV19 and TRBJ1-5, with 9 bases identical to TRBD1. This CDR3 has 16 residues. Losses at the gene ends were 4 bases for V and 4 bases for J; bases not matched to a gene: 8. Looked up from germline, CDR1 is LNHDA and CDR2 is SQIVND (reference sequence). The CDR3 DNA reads TGTGCCAGTAGTACCCTTGGGGGGACAGGGAATCAGCCCCAGCATTTT. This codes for CASSTLGGTGNQPQHF. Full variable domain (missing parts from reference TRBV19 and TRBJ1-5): DGGITQSPKYLFRKEGQNVTLSCEQNLNHDAMYWYRQDPGQGLRLIYYSQIVNDFQKGDIAEGYSVSREKKESFPLTVTSAQKNPTAFYLCASSTLGGTGNQPQHFGDGTRLSIL.

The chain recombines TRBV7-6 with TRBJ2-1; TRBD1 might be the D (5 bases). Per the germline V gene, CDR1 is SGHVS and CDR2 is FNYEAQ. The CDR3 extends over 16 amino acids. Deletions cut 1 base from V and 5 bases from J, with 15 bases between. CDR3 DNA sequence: TGTGCCAGCAGCTTAGGTAGGGCAGGGAAGGACAATGAGCAGTTCTTC. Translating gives CASSLGRAGKDNEQFF.

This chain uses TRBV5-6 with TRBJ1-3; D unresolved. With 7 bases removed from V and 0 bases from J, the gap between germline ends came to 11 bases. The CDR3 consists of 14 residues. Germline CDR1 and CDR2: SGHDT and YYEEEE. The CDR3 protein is CASDNGNSGNTIYF. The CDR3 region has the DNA TGTGCCAGCGACAACGGCAACTCTGGAAACACCATATATTTT.

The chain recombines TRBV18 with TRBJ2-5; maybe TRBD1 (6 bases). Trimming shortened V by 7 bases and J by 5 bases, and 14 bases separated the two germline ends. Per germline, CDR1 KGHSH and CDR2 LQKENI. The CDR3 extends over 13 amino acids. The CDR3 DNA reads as TGTGCCAGCTTGTTACAGGGAGAGGAGACCCAGTACTTC. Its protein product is CASLLQGEETQYF. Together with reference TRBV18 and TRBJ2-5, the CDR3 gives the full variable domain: NAGVMQNPRHLVRRRGQEARLRCSPMKGHSHVYWYRQLPEEGLKFMVYLQKENIIDESGMPKERFSAEFPKEGPSILRIQQVVRGDSAAYFCASLLQGEETQYFGPGTRLLVL.

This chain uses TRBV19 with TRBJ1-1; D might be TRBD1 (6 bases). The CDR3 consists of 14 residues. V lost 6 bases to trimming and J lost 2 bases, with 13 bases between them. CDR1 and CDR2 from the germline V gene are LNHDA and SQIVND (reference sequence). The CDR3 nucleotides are TGTGCCAGTAGGCTAGGGGGAGCTAACACTGAAGCTTTCTTT. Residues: CASRLGGANTEAFF.

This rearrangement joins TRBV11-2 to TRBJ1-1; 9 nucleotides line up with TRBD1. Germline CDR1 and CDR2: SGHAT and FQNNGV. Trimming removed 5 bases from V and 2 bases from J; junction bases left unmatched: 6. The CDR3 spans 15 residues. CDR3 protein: CASSAITGGNTEAFF. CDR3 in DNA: TGTGCCAGCAGCGCGATTACAGGGGGCAACACTGAAGCTTTCTTT.

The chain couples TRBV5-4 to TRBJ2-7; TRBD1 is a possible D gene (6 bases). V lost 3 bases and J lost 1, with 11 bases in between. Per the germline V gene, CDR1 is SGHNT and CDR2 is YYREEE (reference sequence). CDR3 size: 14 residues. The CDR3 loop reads CASSSQGTSYEQYF. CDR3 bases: TGTGCCAGCAGCTCCCAGGGGACGTCCTACGAGCAGTACTTC.